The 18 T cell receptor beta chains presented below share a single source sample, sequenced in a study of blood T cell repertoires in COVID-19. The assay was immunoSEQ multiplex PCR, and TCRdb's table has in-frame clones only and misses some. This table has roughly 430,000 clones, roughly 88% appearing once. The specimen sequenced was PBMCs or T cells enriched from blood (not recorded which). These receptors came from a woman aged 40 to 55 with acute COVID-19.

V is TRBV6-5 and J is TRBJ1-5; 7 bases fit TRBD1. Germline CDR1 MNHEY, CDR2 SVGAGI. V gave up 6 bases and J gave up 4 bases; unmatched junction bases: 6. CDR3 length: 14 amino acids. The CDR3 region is CASSRDSTNQPQHF. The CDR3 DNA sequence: TGTGCCAGCAGCCGGGACAGTACTAATCAGCCCCAGCATTTT.

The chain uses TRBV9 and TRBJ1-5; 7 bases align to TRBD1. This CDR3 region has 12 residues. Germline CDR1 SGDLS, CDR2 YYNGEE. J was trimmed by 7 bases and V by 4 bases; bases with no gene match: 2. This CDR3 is CASSQGGQPQHF. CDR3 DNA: TGTGCCAGCAGCCAGGGGGGCCAGCCCCAGCATTTT. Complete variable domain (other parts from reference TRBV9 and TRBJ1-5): DSGVTQTPKHLITATGQRVTLRCSPRSGDLSVYWYQQSLDQGLQFLIQYYNGEERAKGNILERFSAQQFPDLHSELNLSSLELGDSALYFCASSQGGQPQHFGDGTRLSIL.

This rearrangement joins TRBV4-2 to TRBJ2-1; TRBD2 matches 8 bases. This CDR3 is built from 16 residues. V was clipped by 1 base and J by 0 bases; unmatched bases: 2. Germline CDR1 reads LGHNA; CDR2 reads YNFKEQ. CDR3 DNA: TGTGCCAGCAGCCAAGCCGGGGGGGCCTCCTACAATGAGCAGTTCTTC. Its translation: CASSQAGGASYNEQFF.

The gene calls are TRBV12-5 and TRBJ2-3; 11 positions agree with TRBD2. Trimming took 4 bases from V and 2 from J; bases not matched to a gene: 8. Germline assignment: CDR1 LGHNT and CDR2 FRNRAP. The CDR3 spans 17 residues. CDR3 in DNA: TGTGCTAGTGGTTCGGCCGTGGGACTAGCGGCCACAGATACGCAGTATTTT. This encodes CASGSAVGLAATDTQYF. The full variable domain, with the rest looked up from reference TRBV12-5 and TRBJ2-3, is DARVTQTPRHKVTEMGQEVTMRCQPILGHNTVFWYRQTMMQGLELLAYFRNRAPLDDSGMPKDRFSAEMPDATLATLKIQPSEPRDSAVYFCASGSAVGLAATDTQYFGPGTRLTVL.

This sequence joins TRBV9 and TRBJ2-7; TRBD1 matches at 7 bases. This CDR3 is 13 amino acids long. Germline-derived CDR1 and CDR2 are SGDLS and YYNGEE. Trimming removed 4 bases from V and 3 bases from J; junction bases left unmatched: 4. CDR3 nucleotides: TGTGCCAGCAGCAACCGACAGGGCTACGAGCAGTACTTC. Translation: CASSNRQGYEQYF.

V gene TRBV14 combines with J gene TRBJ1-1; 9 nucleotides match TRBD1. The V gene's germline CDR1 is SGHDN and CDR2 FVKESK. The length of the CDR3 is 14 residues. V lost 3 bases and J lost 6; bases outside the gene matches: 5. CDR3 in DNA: TGTGCCAGCAGCCACGTACAGGGGGCTTCTGAAGCTTTCTTT. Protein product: CASSHVQGASEAFF.

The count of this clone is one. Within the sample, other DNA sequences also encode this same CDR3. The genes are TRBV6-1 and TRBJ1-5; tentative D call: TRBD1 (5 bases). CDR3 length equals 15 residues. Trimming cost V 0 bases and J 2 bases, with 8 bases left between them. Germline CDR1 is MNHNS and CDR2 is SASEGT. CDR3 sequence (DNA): TGTGCCAGCAGTGAAGCGCGGGGCGGCAATCAGCCCCAGCATTTT. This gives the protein CASSEARGGNQPQHF.

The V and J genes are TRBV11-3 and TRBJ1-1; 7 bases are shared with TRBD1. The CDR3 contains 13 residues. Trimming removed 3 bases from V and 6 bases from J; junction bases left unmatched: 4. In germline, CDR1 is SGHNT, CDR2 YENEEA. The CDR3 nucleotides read TGTGCCAGCAGCTTCGACAGGGATGCTGAAGCTTTCTTT. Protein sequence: CASSFDRDAEAFF. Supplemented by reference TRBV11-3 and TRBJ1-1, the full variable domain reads EAGVVQSPRYKIIEKKQPVAFWCNPISGHNTLYWYLQNLGQGPELLIRYENEEAVDDSQLPKDRFSAERLKGVDSTLKIQPAELGDSAVYLCASSFDRDAEAFFGQGTRLTVV.

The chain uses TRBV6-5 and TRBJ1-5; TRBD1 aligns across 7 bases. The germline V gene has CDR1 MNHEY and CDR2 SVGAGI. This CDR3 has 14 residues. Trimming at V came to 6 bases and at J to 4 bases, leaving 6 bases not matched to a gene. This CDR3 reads CASSPAGQNQPQHF. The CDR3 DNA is TGTGCCAGCAGCCCCGCGGGACAGAATCAGCCCCAGCATTTT.

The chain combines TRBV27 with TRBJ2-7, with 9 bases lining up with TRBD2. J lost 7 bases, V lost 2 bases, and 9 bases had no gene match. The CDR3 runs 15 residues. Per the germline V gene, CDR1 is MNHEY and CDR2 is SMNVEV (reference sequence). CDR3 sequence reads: CASSLPSGGYLEQYF. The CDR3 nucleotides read TGTGCCAGCAGTTTACCCAGCGGGGGGTACCTGGAGCAGTACTTC.

The CDR3 sequence: CASSSGTGYYEQYF. DNA for the CDR3: TGTGCCAGCAGCTCGGGGACAGGGTACTACGAGCAGTACTTC. The rearrangement uses TRBV5-6 and TRBJ2-7; 9 bases match TRBD1. The CDR3 consists of 14 residues. Germline assignment: CDR1 SGHDT and CDR2 YYEEEE. With V trimmed by 3 bases and J by 3 bases, 4 bases remained unmatched.

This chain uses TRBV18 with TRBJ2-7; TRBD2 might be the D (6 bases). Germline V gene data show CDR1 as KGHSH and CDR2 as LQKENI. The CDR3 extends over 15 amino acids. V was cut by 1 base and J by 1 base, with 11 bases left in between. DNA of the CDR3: TGTGCCAGCTCACCACTAGCGGAGGTGTCCTACGAGCAGTACTTC. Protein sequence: CASSPLAEVSYEQYF.

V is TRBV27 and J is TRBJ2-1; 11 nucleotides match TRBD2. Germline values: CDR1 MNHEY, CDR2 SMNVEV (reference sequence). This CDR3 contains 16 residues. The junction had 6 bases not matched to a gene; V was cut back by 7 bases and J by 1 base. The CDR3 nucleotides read TGTGCCAGCACCCTGAGACTAGCGGGGTCCTACAATGAGCAGTTCTTC. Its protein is CASTLRLAGSYNEQFF.

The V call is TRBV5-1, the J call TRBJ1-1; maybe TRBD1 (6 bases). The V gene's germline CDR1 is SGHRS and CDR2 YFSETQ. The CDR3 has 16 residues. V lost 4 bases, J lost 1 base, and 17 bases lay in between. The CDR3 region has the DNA TGCGCCAGCAGCCATTTCCCGGACAGAGCGAACACTGAAGCTTTCTTT. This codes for CASSHFPDRANTEAFF.

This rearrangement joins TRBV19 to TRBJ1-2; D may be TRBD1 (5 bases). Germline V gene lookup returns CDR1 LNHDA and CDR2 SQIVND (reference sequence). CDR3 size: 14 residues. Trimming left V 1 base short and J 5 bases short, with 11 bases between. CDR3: CASSIGGSRYGYTF. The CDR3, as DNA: TGTGCCAGTAGTATAGGGGGCAGCCGTTATGGCTACACCTTC.

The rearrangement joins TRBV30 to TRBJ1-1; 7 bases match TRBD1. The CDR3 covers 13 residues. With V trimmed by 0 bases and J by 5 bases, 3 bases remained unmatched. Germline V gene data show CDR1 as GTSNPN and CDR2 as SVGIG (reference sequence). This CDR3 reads CAWSVQGYTEAFF. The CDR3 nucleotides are TGTGCCTGGAGTGTACAGGGGTATACTGAAGCTTTCTTT.

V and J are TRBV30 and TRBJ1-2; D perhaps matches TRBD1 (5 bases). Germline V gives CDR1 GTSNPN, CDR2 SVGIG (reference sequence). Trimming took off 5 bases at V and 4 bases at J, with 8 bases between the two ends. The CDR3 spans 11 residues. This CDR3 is CAWGTSYGYTF. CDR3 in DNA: TGTGCCTGGGGGACTTCCTATGGCTACACCTTC.

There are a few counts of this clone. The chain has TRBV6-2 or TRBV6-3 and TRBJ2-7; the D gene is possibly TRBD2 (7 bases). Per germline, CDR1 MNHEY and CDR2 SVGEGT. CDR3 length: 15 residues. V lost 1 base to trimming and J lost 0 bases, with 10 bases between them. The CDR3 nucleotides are TGTGCCAGCAGTTACTTGGCGGGGGCCTCCTACGAGCAGTACTTC. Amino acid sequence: CASSYLAGASYEQYF.